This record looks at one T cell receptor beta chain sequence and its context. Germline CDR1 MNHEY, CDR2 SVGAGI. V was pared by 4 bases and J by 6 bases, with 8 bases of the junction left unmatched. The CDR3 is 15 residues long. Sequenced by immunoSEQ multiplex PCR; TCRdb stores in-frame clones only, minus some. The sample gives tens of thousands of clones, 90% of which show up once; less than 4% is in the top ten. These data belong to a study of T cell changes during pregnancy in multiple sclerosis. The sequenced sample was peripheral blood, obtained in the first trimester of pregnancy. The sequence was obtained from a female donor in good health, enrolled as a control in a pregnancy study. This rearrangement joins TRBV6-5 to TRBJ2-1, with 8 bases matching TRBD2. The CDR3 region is CASSSPGLGINEQFF. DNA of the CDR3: TGTGCCAGCAGTTCCCCGGGACTAGGGATCAATGAGCAGTTCTTC.